This T cell receptor (beta chain) was captured in a study of cytomegalovirus exposure and HLA in healthy donors. Study conclusions and caveats: What TCR beta sequences reportedly achieved was accurate prediction of HLA-A and HLA-B alleles in most subjects. A missense variant in DCLRE1C was later tied to TCR beta V- and J-gene trimming. Later analysis found that TCR beta chains associated with HLA were more clonally expanded than other, equally common chains.

To note about this clone: The antigen remains undetermined.

60 Vbeta and 13 Jbeta primers were used in PCR. The assay was immunoSEQ multiplex PCR, and TCRdb's table has in-frame clones only and misses some. Of about 140,000 clones listed, more than 60% were seen once; the top ten hold roughly a tenth. This CDR3 region has 14 residues. CDR1 is SGHVS, CDR2 FQNEAQ, per germline. V was clipped by 5 bases and J by 1 base, with 11 bases between them. This TCR came from a man in his thirties or forties in good health and CMV-seropositive. The sample was PBMCs. The V call is TRBV7-8, the J call TRBJ1-1; tentatively, D is TRBD1 (5 bases). The CDR3 loop reads CASSPGRGNTEAFF. The CDR3 bases are TGTGCCAGCAGCCCCGGGAGGGGGAACACTGAAGCTTTCTTT.